This TCR beta chain appears in the sequencing data of a study of siplizumab effects on memory and regulatory T cells. This clone appeared a single time. The data were produced by immunoSEQ multiplex PCR, yet TCRdb's version contains in-frame clones alone and is incomplete. The sample comprises 60,000 to 80,000 clones, around four fifths of which are singletons, and less than 4% rests with the top ten. V was trimmed by 2 bases and J by 5 bases, leaving 10 bases between them. The germline V gene has CDR1 SNHLY and CDR2 FYNNEI. This CDR3 has 14 amino acids. Sequenced unstimulated subsets in a few donor pairs: CD4+ naive, CD4+ memory, CD8+ naive, CD8+ effector memory, CD8+ TEMRA.

V gene TRBV2 combines with J gene TRBJ1-5; D is undetermined. Sequenced material: memory CD4+ T cells sorted from blood. The receptor was derived from a human donor in good health. CDR3: CASSELSLDQPQHF. CDR3 bases: TGTGCCAGCAGTGAATTGTCCCTGGATCAGCCCCAGCATTTT.